This entry lists 20 T cell receptor beta chains sequenced from one sample in a study of T-cell memory formation after mild COVID-19. TCRdb analysed the 5' RACE reads with MiXCR anew, one entry per CDR3 protein. The sample consists of about 400,000 distinct CDR3 sequences, approximately 18% of them appearing once. Sequenced: PBMCs or a T cell subset sorted from them (not recorded which). The origin of the receptors is a man between 18 and 35 years old who had mild COVID-19 (a few samples of this study predate the infection). Cell type and time point are not known.

The rearrangement joins TRBV24-1 to TRBJ1-2; tentatively, D is TRBD1 (5 bases). Germline V gene lookup returns CDR1 KGHDR and CDR2 SFDVKD. V was trimmed by 3 bases and J by 0 bases, leaving 7 bases between them. The CDR3 loop spans 14 amino acids. The CDR3 coding sequence is TGTGCCACCAGTGATACGGACACTAACTATGGCTACACCTTC. It is translated as CATSDTDTNYGYTF.

The chain uses TRBV7-8 and TRBJ2-3; possibly TRBD2 for D (6 bases). Germline-derived CDR1 and CDR2 are SGHVS and FQNEAQ. Between the trimmed V and J ends, which lost 5 bases and 0 bases, there was a span of 15 bases. The CDR3 has 16 amino acids. The CDR3 nucleotides read TGTGCCAGCAGCCCCCGGGAGAAAACTAGCACAGATACGCAGTATTTT. Amino acids: CASSPREKTSTDTQYF.

The chain is built from TRBV27 and TRBJ2-1, with D possibly being TRBD1 (5 bases). The CDR3 loop spans 14 amino acids. Trimming shortened V by 5 bases and J by 7 bases, and 15 bases separated the two germline ends. Looked up from germline, CDR1 is MNHEY and CDR2 is SMNVEV (reference sequence). The CDR3 region has the DNA TGTGCCAGCAGTCGGCAGGGCTACTGGAATGAGCAGTTCTTC. As protein: CASSRQGYWNEQFF.

The table lists this clonotype with many counts. V and J are TRBV6-1 and TRBJ2-1; 12 positions agree with TRBD2. This CDR3 has 15 amino acids. Losses at the gene ends were 2 bases for V and 6 bases for J; bases not matched to a gene: 2. The V gene's germline CDR1 is MNHNS and CDR2 SASEGT. The CDR3 protein is CASSELAGGLNEQFF. The DNA for the CDR3 is TGTGCCAGCAGTGAACTAGCGGGGGGGCTCAATGAGCAGTTCTTC.

The chain recombines TRBV4-1 with TRBJ1-3, with D perhaps matching TRBD1 (5 bases). The V end lost 2 bases, the J end lost 0 bases, and 14 bases lay between the germline ends. This CDR3 comprises 17 residues. The germline V gene encodes CDR1 MGHRA and CDR2 YSYEKL. The CDR3 DNA is TGCGCCAGCAGCCAATTATGGGACTCCCTCTCTGGAAACACCATATATTTT. Translated, it gives CASSQLWDSLSGNTIYF.

Ten or more counts support this clonotype. The chain combines TRBV3-1 with TRBJ2-7; the D is unclear. Germline V gene lookup returns CDR1 LGHDT and CDR2 YNNKEL (reference sequence). The CDR3 contains 13 residues. V gave up 4 bases and J gave up 7 bases, with 14 bases separating them. As DNA, the CDR3 is TGTGCCAGCAGCCCAAGTCCCTTTGGTGAGCAGTACGTC. Translated: CASSPSPFGEQYV.

The chain recombines TRBV6-2 or TRBV6-3 with TRBJ2-3; TRBD2 agrees at 8 bases. Losses at the gene ends were 4 bases for V and 0 bases for J; bases not matched to a gene: 6. This CDR3 region has 16 residues. Germline assignment: CDR1 MNHEY and CDR2 SVGEGT. The CDR3 is CASSSRGGLSTDTQYF. Here the CDR3 DNA reads TGTGCCAGCAGTTCGCGCGGGGGGCTAAGCACAGATACGCAGTATTTT.

This clonotype was counted at least ten times. The J gene is TRBJ2-7, the V gene TRBV6-2 or TRBV6-3; 14 nucleotides match TRBD2. This CDR3 has 15 amino acids. V lost 5 bases to trimming and J lost 6 bases; unmatched junction nucleotides: 6. Germline CDR1 and CDR2: MNHEY and SVGEGT. The CDR3 coding sequence is TGTGCCAGCAGTCCGGGACTAGCGGGGGTAGGCGAGCAGTACGTC. This codes for CASSPGLAGVGEQYV.

There are a few counts of this clonotype. The chain employs TRBV23-1 and TRBJ2-7; 15 bases align to TRBD2. TRBV23-1 is recorded as an ORF, its role being uncertain. The trim removed 3 bases at V and 4 bases at J, leaving 13 bases unmatched. The CDR3 consists of 19 residues. CDR3 DNA sequence: TGCGCCAGCAGTCAGATACTACCGGGACTAGCGGGAGGACCATACGAGCAGTACGTC. Its protein is CASSQILPGLAGGPYEQYV.

This rearrangement joins TRBV4-3 to TRBJ1-2, with unresolved D. There are 15 residues in the CDR3. V shed 1 base and J shed 7 bases, with 16 bases lying between them. Germline loops: CDR1 LGHNA, CDR2 YSLEER. The CDR3 bases are TGCGCCAGCAGCCAAGCCTTTTTAGGACGAGGTGGCTACACCTTC. This translates into CASSQAFLGRGGYTF.

This sequence joins TRBV13 and TRBJ2-7; 9 nucleotides align to TRBD1. Trimming cost V 5 bases and J 0 bases; bases outside gene matches: 8. This CDR3 region has 16 residues. The germline CDR1 and CDR2 sequences are PRHDT and FYEKMQ (reference sequence). Here the CDR3 reads CASSDTGGGSSYEQYF. The CDR3 DNA reads as TGTGCCAGCAGCGATACAGGGGGCGGGAGCTCCTACGAGCAGTACTTC.

The chain recombines TRBV9 with TRBJ2-5; D is unresolved. V was shortened by 2 bases and J by 0 bases, with 14 bases between the two germline ends. The CDR3 consists of 16 residues. CDR1 and CDR2 (germline): SGDLS, YYNGEE. The CDR3 sequence: CASSVEDGAYQETQYF. CDR3 in DNA: TGTGCCAGCAGCGTTGAGGACGGAGCCTACCAAGAGACCCAGTACTTC. The complete variable domain, with remaining parts taken from reference TRBV9 and TRBJ2-5, reads DSGVTQTPKHLITATGQRVTLRCSPRSGDLSVYWYQQSLDQGLQFLIQYYNGEERAKGNILERFSAQQFPDLHSELNLSSLELGDSALYFCASSVEDGAYQETQYFGPGTRLLVL.

V and J are TRBV5-1 and TRBJ1-2; no firm D call. The CDR3 has 14 amino acids. V lost 4 bases and J lost 8, with 18 bases in between. Germline V gene sequence: CDR1 SGHRS, CDR2 YFSETQ. CDR3 coding DNA: TGCGCCAGCAGCCCTGGAGGAATTGATGGCGGCTACACCTTC. This encodes CASSPGGIDGGYTF.

This clonotype came up a few times. The chain recombines TRBV20-1 with TRBJ2-1; D possibly corresponds to TRBD2 (6 bases). Looked up from germline, CDR1 is DFQATT and CDR2 is SNEGSKA (reference sequence). V was shortened by 1 base and J by 10 bases, with 20 bases between the two germline ends. CDR3 size: 15 residues. The CDR3 here is CSARGTSPSAGEQFF. As DNA, the CDR3 is TGCAGTGCTAGAGGTACTAGCCCCAGTGCGGGAGAGCAGTTCTTC.

As to this clonotype: A much larger clone lies a single base off, so this may be a read error. The chain carries TRBV29-1 and TRBJ1-1; D is ambiguous. In germline, CDR1 is SQVTM, CDR2 ANQGSEA. This CDR3 is 14 amino acids long. The CDR3 DNA is TGCAGCGCCTCCGCGGGGTCCATGAAAACTGAAGCTTTCTTT. Translating gives CSASAGSMKTEAFF.

In this sample, this clonotype turned up a few times. The chain carries TRBV20-1 and TRBJ2-7; 9 bases line up with TRBD1. CDR3 length: 14 amino acids. CDR1 DFQATT and CDR2 SNEGSKA come from the germline V gene (reference sequence). The J segment lost 5 bases and the V segment lost 3 bases, leaving 8 bases of the junction unmatched. CDR3 sequence: CSARAGTGWDEQYF. The CDR3 DNA reads TGCAGTGCTAGGGCCGGGACAGGGTGGGACGAGCAGTACTTC.

This clonotype was detected only a few times. J is TRBJ2-1 and V is TRBV6-2 or TRBV6-3; the D gene could be TRBD1 or TRBD2 (5 bases each). CDR1 and CDR2 from the germline V gene are MNHEY and SVGEGT. The CDR3 totals 11 residues. V lost 4 bases and J lost 15, with 13 bases in between. The CDR3 here is CASSSGPSRFF. CDR3 DNA sequence: TGTGCCAGCAGTTCGGGACCCTCAAGGTTCTTC.

This clonotype has more than one count but fewer than ten. The chain carries TRBV7-2 and TRBJ1-2, with a tentative D call TRBD1 (5 bases). The length of the CDR3 is 15 residues. Germline V lookup: CDR1 SGHTA, CDR2 FQGNSA. With 2 bases removed from V and 6 bases from J, the gap between germline ends came to 16 bases. CDR3 sequence: CASSLIPSGVNGYTF. The CDR3 DNA follows: TGTGCCAGCAGCTTAATTCCTTCGGGGGTTAATGGCTACACCTTC. Drawing the rest from reference TRBV7-2 and TRBJ1-2, the complete variable domain is GAGVSQSPSNKVTEKGKDVELRCDPISGHTALYWYRQSLGQGLEFLIYFQGNSAPDKSGLPSDRFSAERTGGSVSTLTIQRTQQEDSAVYLCASSLIPSGVNGYTFGSGTRLTVV.

V is TRBV7-2 and J is TRBJ2-3; D is possibly TRBD1 (5 bases). Trimming pared 5 bases from V and 10 bases from J, leaving 13 bases between. The CDR3 runs to 12 residues. The germline CDR1 and CDR2 sequences are SGHTA and FQGNSA. As DNA, the CDR3 is TGTGCCAGCAGCCCCACTGTAGGGGCGCAGTATTTT. Translated: CASSPTVGAQYF.

This clonotype has a handful of counts. The rearrangement links TRBV7-9 to TRBJ2-2; D could derive from TRBD1 or TRBD2 (5 bases each). The V end was cut by 1 base, the J end by 4 bases, with 22 bases between. The germline V gene has CDR1 SEHNR and CDR2 FQNEAQ (reference sequence). The CDR3 is 19 residues long. CDR3 loop: CASSLEGIVDAGGTGELFF. As DNA, the CDR3 is TGTGCCAGCAGCTTAGAAGGGATCGTTGACGCTGGGGGCACCGGGGAGCTGTTTTTT.